This T cell receptor (beta chain) appears in the sequencing data of a study of CD8 T cells in acute hepatitis C reinfection (dated by TCRdb to the early 2020s). Some background on the complete study: The study profiled the TCRbeta repertoire of CD8+ T cells specific for the HCV NS3-1073 epitope during acute infection and after viral clearance. Paired acute and follow-up samples were contributed by four spontaneous resolvers.

Beyond this particular receptor, the publication reports: All groups preferentially used the TRBV04 and TRBV06 gene families, and overrepresentation in the naive pool did not explain this preferential usage. Because bulk sequencing covered only the TCRbeta chain, the alphabeta pairing of the public clonotypes could not be determined. Follow-up repertoires were not available for chronically infected subjects, because NS3-1073 specific cells were too rare to be sorted. It was rare for CDR3 sequences to be shared with other epitopes, and exact matching may have been limited by differing sequencing approaches. About 13 public clonotypes were found regardless of outcome, and V04-02/J02-02 was used by one public clonotype. The NS3-1073 specific repertoires were highly diverse, and diversity did not differ significantly among acute resolver, follow-up resolver and acute chronic samples.

Genomic DNA was extracted from FACS-sorted cells, and TCRbeta chains were sequenced through the commercial immunoSEQ service. As for how the authors treated the data: ImmunoSEQ Analyzer software v3.0 and R v3.5.1 were used to analyze the repertoire data. Only productive rearrangements were analyzed, as sequences containing stop codons or out-of-frame rearrangements were removed. Simpson diversity, Shannon entropy, CDR3 length and nucleotide addition metrics were obtained from the sequencing provider. Clonotypes were grouped by frequency as dominant, sub-dominant, low or lowest abundance, and most analyses excluded clonotypes below 0.1%. A CDR3 amino acid clonotype was called public if the clonotype appeared in at least two subjects at a cumulative frequency of at least 0.5%. TCRdb's version of the immuneACCESS table is confined to in-frame rearrangements and falls short of the full clone set. An unresolved V gene accounts for under half of the shortfall where checked; the remainder is of unknown origin. The DNA gave D and trimming, while V, J and clone size come from that table. In this sample the table shows about 40,000 clones, approximately 83% of which occur a single time. The top ten hold about 10% of the sample.

Reading the label with the study, this specimen's time point is: naive CD8 control sorted from an acute-time-point sample. Enrolled in the Montreal Hepatitis C Cohort (HEPCO) in Canada, the donors were people who inject drugs, and these donors were followed every 3 months. Acute primary HCV infection was defined as a positive HCV RNA or antibody test that came after a negative test within the prior 24 weeks. Cells were surface stained with CD3, CD8 and CD45RO antibodies, and an aqua fixable dye was used to exclude dead cells. The cohort comprised 7 or 8 spontaneous resolvers, defined by HCV RNA clearance within 24 weeks. From thawed, previously cryostored peripheral blood mononuclear cells, CD8+ T cells were purified through negative selection performed by means of the MACS CD8+ T cell Isolation Kit. A BD FACSAria II cell sorter was used to sort the cells. Trimming costs V 5 bases and J 3 bases, and their ends lie 8 bases apart. Including the terminal cysteine and phenylalanine, the CDR3 comprises 12 residues. Of the read, only the CDR3 DNA is kept; its 36 bases are in frame from base 1. Reading the germline V gene (reference sequence) gives CDR1 SEHNR and CDR2 FQNEAQ.

To note about this clone: Its antigen has not been determined. The record has no base qualities; no much larger clone is one base away.

The clonotype originates from a woman younger than 30 who spontaneously cleared hepatitis C infection. The sequence is built from TRBV7-9 and TRBJ2-7; a tentative D match to TRBD2 spans 5 bases. The sequenced sample was naive CD8+ T cells from PBMCs. The cell subset or site label here, explained by the study, means: sorted total naive CD45RO-negative CD8+ T cells. The CDR3 reads CASSKAVYEQYF. The nucleotide sequence reads TGTGCCAGCAGCAAAGCGGTCTACGAGCAGTACTTC.